This T cell receptor beta chain was recovered during a study of blood T cell repertoires in COVID-19. Study as a whole: Some COVID-19 samples were acute and others convalescent; all came from the United States, Italy and Spain.

As originally analysed: Scientists estimated how many nucleated cells there were by amplifying reference gene primers. Assay used: immunoSEQ multiplex PCR; TCRdb lists only in-frame clones, some missing. V and J calls and clone size follow that table, whereas D and trimming were derived from the DNA. The sample records around 180,000 clones, around 83% being singletons. The CDR3 runs 15 residues. Trimming cost V 1 base and J 1 base, with 9 bases left between them. Germline loops: CDR1 SGHDT, CDR2 YYEEEE. This chain joins TRBV5-6 and TRBJ2-4, with D perhaps matching TRBD1 (5 bases). The sample was peripheral blood. The receptor comes from a human donor in a cohort sampled during active COVID-19. CDR3 DNA sequence: TGTGCCAGCAGCTTGCTAAGGGGCGCCAAAAACATTCAGTACTTC. Protein: CASSLLRGAKNIQYF.